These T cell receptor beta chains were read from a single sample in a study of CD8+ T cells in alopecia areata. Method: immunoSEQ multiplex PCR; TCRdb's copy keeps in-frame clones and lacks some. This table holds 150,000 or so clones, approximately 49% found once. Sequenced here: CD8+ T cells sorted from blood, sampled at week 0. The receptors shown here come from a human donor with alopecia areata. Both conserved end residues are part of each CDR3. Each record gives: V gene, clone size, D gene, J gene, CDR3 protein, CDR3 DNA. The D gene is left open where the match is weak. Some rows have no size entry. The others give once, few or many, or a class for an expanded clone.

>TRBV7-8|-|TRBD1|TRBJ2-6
CASSPQGDGANVLTF
TGTGCCAGCAGCCCTCAGGGGGATGGGGCCAACGTCCTGACTTTC
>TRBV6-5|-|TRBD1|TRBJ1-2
CASSYAQGAHGYTF
TGTGCCAGCAGTTACGCCCAGGGGGCCCATGGCTACACCTTC
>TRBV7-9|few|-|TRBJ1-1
CASSPYRANTEAFF
TGTGCCAGCAGCCCCTACAGGGCTAACACTGAAGCTTTCTTT
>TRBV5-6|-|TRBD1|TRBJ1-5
CASSTQKTGGRQPQHF
TGTGCCAGCAGCACCCAAAAGACAGGGGGCAGGCAGCCCCAGCATTTT
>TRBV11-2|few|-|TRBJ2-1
CASSFSVGAAAEQFF
TGTGCCAGCAGCTTTTCCGTAGGGGCCGCAGCTGAGCAGTTCTTC
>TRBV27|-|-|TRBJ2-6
CASSQRTAGANVLTF
TGTGCCAGCAGTCAGCGGACAGCTGGGGCCAACGTCCTGACTTTC
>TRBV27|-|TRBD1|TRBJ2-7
CASGERGPYEQYF
TGTGCCAGCGGGGAAAGGGGGCCCTACGAGCAGTACTTC
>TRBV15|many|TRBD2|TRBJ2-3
CATSRAGGATDTQYF
TGTGCCACCAGCAGAGCCGGGGGGGCAACAGATACGCAGTATTTT
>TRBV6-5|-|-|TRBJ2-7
CASSAFLGYEQYF
TGTGCCAGCAGTGCGTTTTTGGGCTACGAGCAGTACTTC
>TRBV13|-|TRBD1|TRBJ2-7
CASSPAGQGAYEQYF
TGTGCCAGCAGCCCAGCGGGACAGGGCGCCTACGAGCAGTACTTC
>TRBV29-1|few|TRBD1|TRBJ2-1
CSVVPGTGGFNEQFF
TGCAGCGTTGTACCCGGGACAGGGGGCTTCAATGAGCAGTTCTTC
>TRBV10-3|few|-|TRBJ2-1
CAIRADPESSYNEQFF
TGTGCCATCAGAGCCGACCCGGAGAGCTCCTACAATGAGCAGTTCTTC
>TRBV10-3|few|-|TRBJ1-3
CAIRRTDSGNTIYF
TGTGCCATCAGAAGAACAGATTCTGGAAACACCATATATTTT
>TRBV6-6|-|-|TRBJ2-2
CASLGGPELFF
TGTGCCAGCCTGGGGGGACCCGAGCTGTTTTTT
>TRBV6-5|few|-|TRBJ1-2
CASSYSGGGVYGYTF
TGTGCCAGCAGTTACTCCGGGGGAGGGGTGTATGGCTACACCTTC
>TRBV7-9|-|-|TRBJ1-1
CASSLVGSGTFF
-
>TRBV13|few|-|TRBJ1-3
CASSARVSGNTIYF
TGTGCCAGCAGCGCCAGGGTCTCTGGAAACACCATATATTTT
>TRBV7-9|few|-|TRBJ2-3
CASSRTVEADTQYF
TGTGCCAGCAGCAGGACAGTGGAGGCAGATACGCAGTATTTT
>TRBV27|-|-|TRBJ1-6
CASSFGGGNSPLHF
TGTGCCAGCAGTTTTGGCGGAGGAAATTCACCCCTCCACTTT
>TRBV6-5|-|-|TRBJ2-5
CASSYAGFIETQYF
TGTGCCAGCAGTTACGCAGGGTTTATCGAGACCCAGTACTTC
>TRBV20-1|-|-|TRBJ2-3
CSARVGTQYF
TGCAGTGCTAGAGTTGGTACGCAGTATTTT
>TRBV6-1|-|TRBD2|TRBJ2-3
CASSEISGGASTDTQYF
TGTGCCAGCAGTGAAATAAGCGGGGGGGCTAGCACAGATACGCAGTATTTT
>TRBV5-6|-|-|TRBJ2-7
CASSSGMTSYEQYF
TGTGCCAGCAGCTCCGGAATGACCTCCTACGAGCAGTACTTC
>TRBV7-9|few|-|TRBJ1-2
CASSLVRDGYTF
TGTGCCAGCAGCTTAGTTAGGGACGGCTACACCTTC
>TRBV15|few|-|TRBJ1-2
CATRQTGYGYTF
TGTGCCACCAGACAGACCGGCTATGGCTACACCTTC
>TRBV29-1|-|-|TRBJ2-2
CSVEDRVTGELFF
TGCAGCGTTGAAGACAGGGTTACCGGGGAGCTGTTTTTT
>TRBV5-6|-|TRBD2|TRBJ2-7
CASSSGTSWYEQYF
TGTGCCAGCAGTTCCGGGACTAGCTGGTACGAGCAGTACTTC
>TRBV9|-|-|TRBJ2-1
CASSVEGSMGVGVNEQFF
TGTGCCAGCAGCGTAGAGGGAAGTATGGGGGTGGGTGTCAATGAGCAGTTCTTC
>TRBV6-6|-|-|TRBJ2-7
CASTPGFSYEQYF
TGTGCCAGCACCCCAGGCTTCTCCTACGAGCAGTACTTC
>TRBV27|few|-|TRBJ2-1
CASSSGVGSSYNEQFF
TGTGCCAGCAGTTCCGGTGTGGGGAGCTCCTACAATGAGCAGTTCTTC
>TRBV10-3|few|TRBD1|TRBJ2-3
CAIMGQGDTQYF
TGTGCCATCATGGGACAGGGTGATACGCAGTATTTT
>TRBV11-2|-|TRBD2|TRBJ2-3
CASSLEASGGTDTQYF
TGTGCCAGCAGCTTAGAAGCTAGCGGGGGCACAGATACGCAGTATTTT
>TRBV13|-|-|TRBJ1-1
CASSLETDEAFF
TGTGCCAGCAGCTTAGAGACAGACGAAGCTTTCTTT
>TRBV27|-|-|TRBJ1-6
CASSPKWGSNSPLHF
TGTGCCAGCAGCCCAAAGTGGGGGAGTAATTCACCCCTCCACTTT
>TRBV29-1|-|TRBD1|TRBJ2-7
CSVQTGDRSYEQYF
TGCAGCGTTCAGACCGGGGACAGGTCGTACGAGCAGTACTTC
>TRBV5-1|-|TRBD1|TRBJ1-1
CASSRGQVPFGTEAFF
TGCGCCAGCAGCAGGGGACAGGTCCCTTTCGGCACTGAAGCTTTCTTT
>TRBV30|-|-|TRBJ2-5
CAWSPSDPQETQYF
TGTGCCTGGAGTCCATCGGACCCCCAAGAGACCCAGTACTTC
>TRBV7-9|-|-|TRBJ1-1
CASSLGGMNTEAFF
TGTGCCAGCAGCTTAGGAGGGATGAACACTGAAGCTTTCTTT
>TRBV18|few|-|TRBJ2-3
CASSPPRSHHSDTQYF
TGTGCCAGCTCACCCCCACGGTCCCACCACAGCGATACGCAGTATTTT
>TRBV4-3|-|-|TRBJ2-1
CASSQGGGLLYNEQFF
TGCGCCAGCAGCCAAGGCGGGGGCCTTCTCTACAATGAGCAGTTCTTC
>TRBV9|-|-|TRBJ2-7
CASSVAEAATYEQYF
TGTGCCAGCAGCGTAGCGGAAGCGGCCACCTACGAGCAGTACTTC
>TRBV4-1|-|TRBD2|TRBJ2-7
CASSQGLAGGGEQYF
TGCGCCAGCAGCCAAGGACTAGCGGGGGGTGGCGAGCAGTACTTC
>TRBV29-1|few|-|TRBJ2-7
CSVVAGQQVTYEQYF
TGCAGCGTTGTGGCGGGGCAGCAGGTCACCTACGAGCAGTACTTC
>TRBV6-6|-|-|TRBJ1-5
CASREIRGSNQPQHF
TGTGCCAGCAGAGAAATTCGGGGTAGCAATCAGCCCCAGCATTTT
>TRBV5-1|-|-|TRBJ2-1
CASSPLGTEQFF
TGCGCCAGCAGCCCTTTGGGCACTGAGCAGTTCTTC
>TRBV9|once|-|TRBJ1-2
CASSTKDTYYGYTF
TGTGCCAGCAGCACTAAGGACACCTACTATGGCTACACCTTC
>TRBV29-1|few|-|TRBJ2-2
CSVEAAVGRNTGELFF
TGCAGCGTTGAAGCCGCCGTGGGGAGGAACACCGGGGAGCTGTTTTTT
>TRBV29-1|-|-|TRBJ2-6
CSVDTTSGANVLTF
TGCAGCGTTGATACCACCTCTGGGGCCAACGTCCTGACTTTC
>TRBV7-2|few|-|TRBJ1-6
CASSLIPETAYNSPLHF
TGTGCCAGCAGCTTAATCCCCGAGACAGCTTATAATTCACCCCTCCACTTT
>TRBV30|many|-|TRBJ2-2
CAWGDGELFF
TGTGCCTGGGGGGACGGGGAGCTGTTTTTT